This entry is about one TCR beta chain. Its antigen is currently not known. Per-base qualities were not stored, and no clone one base away is much larger. The immunoSEQ Assay, a bias-controlled multiplex PCR, was used to amplify TCRbeta CDR3 regions from genomic DNA. Regarding the original processing steps: The number of nucleated cells in each sample was estimated from the amplification of reference gene primers within the assay. To quantify the absolute abundance of each unique TCRbeta CDR3 rearrangement, sequence reads were collapsed and filtered. For each sample, productive Simpson clonality was calculated as the square root of Simpson's diversity index over productive rearrangements. This immuneACCESS table, as held by TCRdb, lists in-frame sequences with V and J called but not all clones. Of the missing ones, under half trace to an unresolved V gene in checked studies; the others have no known cause. The V and J calls and the clone size are those of that table, but D and trimming were determined from the DNA. This sample gives over 200,000 clones in total; 84% of them show up just once. The ten largest clones capture roughly 1.8% of the sample.

These data are taken from a study of blood T cell repertoires in COVID-19 (dated by TCRdb to about 2020). Turning to the overall study: The collaborator samples originated in the United States, Italy and Spain and spanned the acute and convalescent phases of COVID-19. The samples were drawn from two sources: the first 160 participants of the ongoing ImmuneRACE study, and fewer than 1,500 subjects contributed by 6 global collaborators. Where available, HLA class I and class II types were obtained from metadata supplied by the sample provider rather than from assay-based typing. The dataset comprised deeply sampled blood TCRbeta repertoires from subjects exposed to, actively infected with, or recovered from COVID-19. The repertoires were made available in a free public database intended to serve as a resource for research on the immune response to SARS-CoV-2. A de-identified subject ID, COVID-19 status, age in years and sex were almost always included in the sample metadata. The prospective study material was composed of cDNA or gDNA derived from T cells, B-cell-depleted T cells, or PBMCs. Results the study describes overall, beyond this receptor: Clinical and demographic metadata were provided uncurated, with the amount varying by source and participant.

The CDR3, from cysteine to phenylalanine, totals 15 residues. Left in the record is the CDR3 DNA by itself, 45 bases read in frame from the first base. CDR1 SGHDT and CDR2 YYEEEE were looked up in the germline V gene. For this chain, trimming is 3 bases at the V end and 4 bases at the J end, and the number of junction bases without a gene match is 6. Participants in the prospective study were enrolled through a virtual design, were aged roughly 18 to 100 years, and lived in fewer than 30 United States geographic areas. Cohort assignment in the prospective study relied on participant-reported clinical history from a screening survey and a study questionnaire. For ImmuneRACE Cohort 3, a participant was defined as recovered based on two consecutive negative NP/OP PCR tests, clearance by a healthcare professional, or resolution of symptoms. In the prospective study, whole blood, serum and a nasopharyngeal or oropharyngeal swab were collected from each participant by mobile phlebotomists. Over a roughly 2-month period, participants in the prospective study had the option of providing additional blood draws and questionnaires. Before DNA extraction, blood samples from the prospective study were shipped at room temperature or frozen.

This receptor chain uses TRBV5-6 and TRBJ2-1, and TRBD1 matches 8 of the central bases. Sequenced input: PBMCs or T cells enriched from blood (not recorded which). This TCR was sampled from a man aged 55 to 70 who had recovered from COVID-19. Here the CDR3 is given as CASSYDRGSYNEQFF. The bases are TGTGCCAGCAGCTATGACAGGGGTTCTTACAATGAGCAGTTCTTC.